The 22 T cell receptor beta chains below were found in one sample sequenced in a study of blood T cell repertoires in COVID-19. TCRdb keeps only in-frame clones here, not all; method: immunoSEQ multiplex PCR. The table lists about 150,000 clones, 85% to 90% of them singletons. Specimen: peripheral blood. The source of these receptors is a woman aged 40 to 55 with acute or convalescent COVID-19.

V usage is TRBV11-2 and J usage is TRBJ1-4, with D perhaps matching TRBD1 (6 bases). V was trimmed by 4 bases and J by 8 bases, leaving 14 bases between them. CDR3 length: 14 amino acids. Germline V CDR1 and CDR2: SGHAT, FQNNGV. The CDR3 coding sequence is TGTGCCAGCAGCTACACAGGGTCCTACGAAAAACTGTTTTTT. This encodes CASSYTGSYEKLFF.

This clone appeared a few times. The chain uses TRBV6-4 and TRBJ2-2; D gene ambiguous. CDR1 and CDR2 (germline): MRHNA, SNTAGT. V lost 4 bases and J 0 bases, leaving 6 bases between the germline ends. CDR3 length: 14 amino acids. CDR3 DNA sequence: TGTGCCAGCAGTGCCGACACGAACACCGGGGAGCTGTTTTTT. This sequence encodes CASSADTNTGELFF.

This clone was observed once. V usage is TRBV19 and J usage is TRBJ1-2; TRBD1 is a possible D gene (6 bases). Trimming cost V 6 bases and J 4 bases, with 21 bases left between them. There are 16 residues in the CDR3. The V gene's germline CDR1 is LNHDA and CDR2 SQIVND (reference sequence). CDR3 in DNA: TGTGCCAGTAGCGATACAGGGACAAACGTCTTCTATGGCTACACCTTC. This codes for CASSDTGTNVFYGYTF. Complete variable domain (other parts from reference TRBV19 and TRBJ1-2): DGGITQSPKYLFRKEGQNVTLSCEQNLNHDAMYWYRQDPGQGLRLIYYSQIVNDFQKGDIAEGYSVSREKKESFPLTVTSAQKNPTAFYLCASSDTGTNVFYGYTFGSGTRLTVV.

In its sample, this clone was seen once. This sequence joins TRBV30 and TRBJ1-2; D ambiguous. The germline V gene encodes CDR1 GTSNPN and CDR2 SVGIG (reference sequence). Trimming left V 0 bases short and J 5 bases short, with 7 bases between. The CDR3 covers 12 residues. The CDR3 region has the DNA TGTGCCTGGAGTGTGACGGGATATGGCTACACCTTC. It yields the protein CAWSVTGYGYTF.

This clone was recorded only once. This chain links TRBV5-5 with TRBJ1-5, with TRBD1 as a possible D gene (5 bases). The V gene lost 0 bases and the J gene lost 1 base, with 8 bases spanning the gap. The CDR3 consists of 15 residues. Germline-derived CDR1 and CDR2 are SGHKS and YYEKEE (reference sequence). The CDR3 spells CASSLVGGSNQPQHF. The CDR3 coding sequence is TGTGCCAGCAGCTTGGTCGGGGGGAGCAATCAGCCCCAGCATTTT.

The J gene is TRBJ2-3, the V gene TRBV4-1; 11 bases map to TRBD2. J gave up 5 bases and V 3 bases, and 16 bases lay outside the gene matches. This CDR3 has 19 amino acids. Germline values: CDR1 MGHRA, CDR2 YSYEKL. In DNA, the CDR3 is TGCGCCAGCAGCCAGCATCTTGAATTTAGCGGGAGGGCCAGAGATACGCAGTATTTT. As protein: CASSQHLEFSGRARDTQYF.

The chain carries TRBV29-1 and TRBJ1-5; D call uncertain. Germline CDR1 SQVTM, CDR2 ANQGSEA. CDR3 length equals 12 residues. The V end lost 7 bases, the J end lost 6 bases, and 13 bases lay between the germline ends. CDR3 loop: CSAQRAGQPQHF. DNA of the CDR3: TGCAGCGCCCAGAGGGCCGGTCAGCCCCAGCATTTT.

This rearrangement joins TRBV7-8 to TRBJ2-7, with D hard to call. The CDR3 runs 11 residues. The V gene lost 5 bases and the J gene lost 4 bases, with 6 bases spanning the gap. Per germline, CDR1 SGHVS and CDR2 FQNEAQ. This CDR3 is CASSRIYEQYF. DNA of the CDR3: TGTGCCAGCAGCCGTATTTACGAGCAGTACTTC.

J is TRBJ2-1 and V is TRBV6-5, with 10 bases aligning to TRBD2. The length of the CDR3 is 15 residues. CDR1 is MNHEY and CDR2 is SVGAGI in the germline V gene. Unmatched junction bases numbered 11, after V lost 8 bases and J lost 7 bases. The CDR3 DNA sequence: TGTGCCAGCGGCCGATTAAGCGGGAGGGCAAATGAGCAGTTCTTC. The encoded protein is CASGRLSGRANEQFF.

V and J are TRBV28 and TRBJ2-7, with 12 bases identical to TRBD1. Germline CDR1 and CDR2: MDHEN and SYDVKM. V was clipped by 10 bases and J by 4 bases; unmatched bases: 14. This CDR3 has 16 residues. CDR3 region: CATVPPPGQGAYEQYF. The CDR3, as DNA: TGTGCCACCGTACCCCCCCCGGGACAGGGGGCGTACGAGCAGTACTTC.

The V gene is TRBV19, the J gene TRBJ2-1, with D perhaps matching TRBD1 (6 bases). The CDR3 loop spans 15 amino acids. Germline V gene data show CDR1 as LNHDA and CDR2 as SQIVND (reference sequence). Trimming took off 3 bases at V and 6 bases at J, with 15 bases between the two ends. CDR3 sequence (DNA): TGTGCCAGTAGTATCCGGGACATACCCACCAATGAGCAGTTCTTC. This gives the protein CASSIRDIPTNEQFF.

This clone was seen a single time. This chain links TRBV5-1 with TRBJ1-1; D might be TRBD1 (5 bases). Trimming shortened V by 0 bases and J by 1 base, and 10 bases separated the two germline ends. CDR1 and CDR2 (germline): SGHRS, YFSETQ. The CDR3 runs 15 residues. This CDR3 reads CASSLGGAENTEAFF. In DNA form, the CDR3 reads TGCGCCAGCAGCTTGGGGGGCGCAGAGAACACTGAAGCTTTCTTT.

This chain uses TRBV7-2 with TRBJ2-7; 11 nucleotides line up with TRBD2. Germline assignment: CDR1 SGHTA and CDR2 FQGNSA. The CDR3 runs to 18 residues. The ends lost 1 base at V and 1 base at J; junction bases unmatched: 9. The CDR3 sequence: CASSLGGSGRAWSYEQYF. CDR3 nucleotide sequence: TGTGCCAGCAGCTTAGGGGGTAGCGGGAGGGCCTGGTCCTACGAGCAGTACTTC. Supplemented by reference TRBV7-2 and TRBJ2-7, the full variable domain reads GAGVSQSPSNKVTEKGKDVELRCDPISGHTALYWYRQSLGQGLEFLIYFQGNSAPDKSGLPSDRFSAERTGGSVSTLTIQRTQQEDSAVYLCASSLGGSGRAWSYEQYFGPGTRLTVT.

The chain links TRBV6-5 to TRBJ2-3, with D possibly being TRBD2 (6 bases). CDR1 is MNHEY, CDR2 SVGAGI, per germline. This CDR3 is 14 amino acids long. The germline V and J ends were trimmed by 8 bases and 0 bases, with 12 bases remaining between them. CDR3 region: CASVRAGSTDTQYF. The CDR3 DNA sequence: TGTGCCAGCGTAAGGGCGGGGAGCACAGATACGCAGTATTTT.

This clone occurred a few times. The chain uses TRBV7-9 and TRBJ1-2; a weak D match, TRBD1 (6 bases). This CDR3 has 17 residues. Trimming shortened V by 5 bases and J by 2 bases, and 21 bases separated the two germline ends. Per germline, CDR1 SEHNR and CDR2 FQNEAQ (reference sequence). The CDR3 bases are TGTGCCAGCAGCCTGGGGGCGCCGACACACGAAAACTATGGCTACACCTTC. Translated: CASSLGAPTHENYGYTF. The complete variable domain, with remaining parts taken from reference TRBV7-9 and TRBJ1-2, reads DTGVSQNPRHKITKRGQNVTFRCDPISEHNRLYWYRQTLGQGPEFLTYFQNEAQLEKSRLLSDRFSAERPKGSFSTLEIQRTEQGDSAMYLCASSLGAPTHENYGYTFGSGTRLTVV.

The J gene is TRBJ2-5, the V gene TRBV24-1, with D tentatively TRBD1 (6 bases). Germline values: CDR1 KGHDR, CDR2 SFDVKD. V lost 1 base, J lost 4 bases, and 9 bases lay in between. The CDR3 covers 14 residues. The CDR3 nucleotides read TGTGCCACCAGTGATTTCAGGGGCGGAGAGACCCAGTACTTC. Amino acids: CATSDFRGGETQYF.

The chain carries TRBV12-5 and TRBJ2-1; TRBD1 aligns across 7 bases. Per the germline V gene, CDR1 is LGHNT and CDR2 is FRNRAP. Trimming removed 7 bases from V and 10 bases from J; junction bases left unmatched: 10. This CDR3 is 13 amino acids long. CDR3 region: CASDDTGDLEQFF. The CDR3 coding sequence is TGTGCTAGTGACGACACAGGGGATTTGGAGCAGTTCTTC.

The V call is TRBV3-1 (or the pseudogene TRBV3-2), the J call TRBJ2-2, with D maybe TRBD2 (6 bases). CDR1 LGHDT and CDR2 YNNKEL come from the germline V gene (reference sequence). V was cut by 3 bases and J by 5 bases, with 10 bases left in between. CDR3 length: 14 residues. CDR3 DNA: TGTGCCAGCAGCCAGGGGACTTTAACCGGGGAGCTGTTTTTT. It encodes CASSQGTLTGELFF.

The rearrangement links TRBV7-9 to TRBJ2-3, with TRBD2 as a possible D gene (7 bases). CDR3 size: 12 residues. In germline, CDR1 is SEHNR, CDR2 FQNEAQ (reference sequence). V lost 8 bases to trimming and J lost 5 bases, with 11 bases between them. CDR3 nucleotide sequence: TGTGCCAGCTTAGGGGGGGTAGATACGCAGTATTTT. Encoded protein: CASLGGVDTQYF.

The chain recombines TRBV5-1 with TRBJ2-2; maybe TRBD2 (6 bases). Per the germline V gene, CDR1 is SGHRS and CDR2 is YFSETQ. V was shortened by 4 bases and J by 4 bases, with 14 bases between the two germline ends. The CDR3 length is 15 residues. This chain's CDR3 is CASSQRERGTGELFF. Here the CDR3 DNA reads TGCGCCAGCAGCCAACGGGAGAGGGGCACCGGGGAGCTGTTTTTT.

This chain uses TRBV4-2 with TRBJ2-7; 14 positions match TRBD2. The CDR3 runs to 20 residues. V lost 0 bases, J lost 3 bases, and 13 bases stayed unmatched. CDR1 and CDR2 (germline): LGHNA, YNFKEQ. CDR3 in DNA: TGTGCCAGCAGCCAAGAGTTATCGACTAGCGGGAGGGTTAACGTCTACGAGCAGTACTTC. Its protein product is CASSQELSTSGRVNVYEQYF.

The genes are TRBV5-4 and TRBJ1-6, with 7 positions matching TRBD1. CDR3 length equals 14 residues. Trimming removed 4 bases from V and 10 bases from J; junction bases left unmatched: 8. CDR1 is SGHNT, CDR2 YYREEE, per germline (reference sequence). This CDR3 reads CASSEGQISSPLHF. The DNA for the CDR3 is TGTGCCAGCAGCGAGGGACAGATTAGCTCACCCCTCCACTTT.